This T cell receptor (beta chain) was recorded in a study of monozygotic twins with inflammatory bowel disease (dated by TCRdb to the late 2010s). Regarding the research as a whole: The full study comprised around 28 monozygotic twin pairs: nine German pairs (four IBD-concordant, five IBD-discordant) and 19 IBD-discordant Danish pairs. The search for disease-associated traits relied mainly on comparing, within discordant pairs, IBD patients with their genetically identical healthy co-twins. Each individual had, on average, about 151 000 unique TCRalpha sequences and 181 000 unique TCRbeta sequences available for analysis.

The CDR1 and CDR2 encoded by the germline V gene are SNHLY and FYNNEI. Measured from the cysteine to the phenylalanine, the CDR3 is 13 residues long. Only the protein is on record. A 2.5 ml peripheral blood sample was drawn into PAXgene tubes per donor and stored at -80°C. Without any T cell sorting, total RNA was extracted from whole blood using the PAXgene blood miRNA kit on an automated QIAcube. Peripheral blood from monozygotic twin pairs concordant or discordant for inflammatory bowel disease was subjected to deep TCRalpha and TCRbeta repertoire profiling with unique molecular barcoding. Smoking habits were recorded for all twin pairs, and individuals were classified as current, former or never smokers. Comments on this clonotype: Its antigen is still unknown.

The research as a whole found: Because patients received different immunosuppressive treatments, the repertoires may have picked up extra background noise and variability between individuals. TCRbeta repertoire diversity, by inverse Simpson index, was decreased in IBD patients compared with their healthy co-twins. Compared with healthy twins, IBD patients had fewer clonotypes in common with other individuals, a difference most pronounced in patients showing signs of disease activity. The analysis was unable to tell apart different T cell subtypes. No single strong signal or clonotype linked to IBD turned up in the results, so the idea that one exists was not supported. Repertoire similarity did not differ between concordant and discordant twins, which could be due to limited statistical power.

Libraries came from 5' RACE. The input for every TCR library was approximately 3,500 ng of total RNA. For each sample, cDNA was synthesized in eight separate reactions using SMARTScribe reverse transcriptase. During cDNA synthesis, template switching was used to introduce unique molecular identifiers that contained a 6-nucleotide sample barcode. Two nested PCRs of roughly 16 and 10 cycles amplified the TCRalpha and TCRbeta cDNA, and bead purification followed each PCR. Before amplification, the cDNA was treated with uracil DNA-glycosylase and purified using the QIAquick PCR purification kit. The second PCR added Illumina TruSeq-compatible adapters along with sample-specific barcodes. Library quality and concentration were checked on TapeStation and Qubit, and libraries were pooled at 4.5 to 5.5 ng each. Sequencing of the pooled libraries was done on an Illumina HiSeq2500 single-index Rapid Run using custom sequencing primers and 2 x 100 bp reads. The authors processed their data as follows. PCR and sequencing errors were corrected by UMI-based consensus assembly using MiGEC version 1.2.6. MiXCR version 2.1.1 was used to carry out V(D)J alignment, clonotype assembly and CDR3 extraction. To normalise gene usage, clonotype sharing and MAIT/NKT TCR abundance, the top 1000, 10 000 and 20 000 clonotypes in each sample were analysed. After downsampling to 27 000 UMIs, diversity was calculated as the inverse Simpson index using the vegan R package. Paired Mann-Whitney U tests were applied to discordant twin pairs, with Benjamini-Hochberg correction for multiple testing. After TCRdb reprocessed the reads, each CDR3 protein sequence was kept as one row, without DNA. TCRdb's processing, not the authors', yielded these V and J calls. This sample's table carries some 300,000 distinct CDR3 sequences. Clones ranked in the top ten supply 5.6% of the sample.

The specimen was blood. The chain employs TRBV2 and TRBJ2-7; the TCRdb call, TRBD2, lacks DNA for checking. The sequence was collected from a human donor with ulcerative colitis or Crohn's disease, or a healthy co-twin of an affected twin (not recorded which). The CDR3 loop reads CASSPQISYEQYF.